The 5 T cell receptor beta chains presented below share a single source sample, sequenced in a study of type 1 regulatory T cells. No antigen is known for these receptors. TCRdb itself ran the reads through MiXCR, one entry per CDR3 protein. Of fewer than 70,000 distinct CDR3 sequences in the sample, around 63% were seen once. The specimen was cultured T cells, either the whole culture or a sorted T cell fraction (not recorded which). Sample subset: Tr1-enriched cell product generated in vitro against host alloantigens. The receptors here all came from a human donor in good health.

The chain has TRBV20-1 and TRBJ2-7, with D possibly being TRBD2 (6 bases). V lost 4 bases, J lost 0 bases, and 25 bases lay in between. Germline CDR1 DFQATT, CDR2 SNEGSKA (reference sequence). The CDR3 consists of 18 residues. This CDR3 is CSATIHSSDGTSSYEQYF. The CDR3 coding sequence is TGCAGTGCTACTATCCACTCTAGCGACGGGACGAGCTCCTACGAGCAGTACTTC.

This clonotype was seen a handful of times. J is TRBJ2-1 and V is TRBV5-1; possibly TRBD1 for D (6 bases). Germline V gene sequence: CDR1 SGHRS, CDR2 YFSETQ. The CDR3 totals 11 residues. The V and J ends lost 3 bases and 9 bases respectively, with 7 bases between them. The CDR3 sequence is CASSSRGEQFF. CDR3 bases: TGCGCCAGCAGCTCCAGGGGTGAGCAGTTCTTC.

The rearrangement uses TRBV19 and TRBJ2-2; possibly TRBD1 for D (6 bases). V lost 10 bases, J lost 1 base, and 13 bases lay in between. The CDR3 has 14 amino acids. CDR1 LNHDA and CDR2 SQIVND come from the germline V gene (reference sequence). CDR3 region: CATSRDKNTGELFF. Written as DNA, the CDR3 is TGTGCCACCAGTAGGGACAAGAACACCGGGGAGCTGTTTTTT.

The V and J genes are TRBV27 and TRBJ2-1, with D possibly TRBD2 on 5 matching bases. V was pared by 5 bases and J by 5 bases, with 13 bases between. CDR3 size: 14 residues. Germline V gene lookup returns CDR1 MNHEY and CDR2 SMNVEV (reference sequence). The CDR3 coding sequence is TGTGCCAGCAGTCTGGCGGGCCGGAACAATGAGCAGTTCTTC. Translated: CASSLAGRNNEQFF.

This clonotype was counted between two and nine times. The V call is TRBV7-2, the J call TRBJ2-5; possible D gene TRBD1, 6 bases. The CDR3 has 14 residues. Trimming cost V 4 bases and J 5 bases, with 14 bases left between them. CDR1 and CDR2 from the germline V gene are SGHTA and FQGNSA. The CDR3 region has the DNA TGTGCCAGCAGCTGGCAGGGGAACGGCGAGACCCAGTACTTC. Residues: CASSWQGNGETQYF.